Listed below are T cell receptor beta chains from one sample, sequenced in a study of cytomegalovirus exposure and HLA in healthy donors. Sequencing used immunoSEQ multiplex PCR; TCRdb keeps in-frame clones, though not all of them. Here the sample spans fewer than 150,000 clones, around 67% being singletons. The sample comprised PBMCs. The receptors were gathered from a woman aged 40-49 years in good health and CMV-seronegative. Each CDR3 is given with its conserved first and last residue. D genes are given only for firm matches. For some rows the clone size is stated as once, few or many, or as a class when expanded; others skip it.

.	TRBV5-6	TRBJ2-1	TRBD2	CASSLPLGGGAYEQFF	TGTGCCAGCAGCCTACCTTTGGGCGGGGGGGCCTATGAGCAGTTCTTC
.	TRBV28	TRBJ2-1	.	CASRTYNEQFF	TGTGCCAGCAGGACATACAATGAGCAGTTCTTC
.	TRBV2	TRBJ1-5	.	CASSARSQPQHF	TGTGCCAGCAGTGCGAGAAGTCAGCCCCAGCATTTT
.	TRBV4-3	TRBJ2-7	TRBD2	CASSQQLAGVYEQYF	TGCGCCAGCAGCCAACAATTAGCGGGAGTTTACGAGCAGTACTTC
.	TRBV2	TRBJ2-1	TRBD2	CASSESLGTSGGAYEQFF	TGTGCCAGCAGTGAATCCCTCGGGACTAGCGGGGGGGCCTATGAGCAGTTCTTC
.	TRBV6-5	TRBJ1-2	.	CASSREVSYGYTF	TGTGCCAGCAGTAGAGAAGTGTCCTATGGCTACACCTTC
.	TRBV9	TRBJ2-5	TRBD2	CASSVGSMGLAPETQYF	TGTGCCAGCAGCGTAGGGTCGATGGGACTAGCGCCCGAGACCCAGTACTTC
.	TRBV5-4	TRBJ1-6	TRBD1	CASSPGQGNSPLHF	TGTGCCAGCAGCCCGGGACAGGGGAATTCACCCCTCCACTTT
.	TRBV5-5	TRBJ1-6	.	CASSTTGEGNSPLHF	TGTGCCAGCAGCACCACGGGGGAAGGTAATTCACCCCTCCACTTT
.	TRBV30	TRBJ1-4	.	CAWSVITGTRFF	TGTGCCTGGAGTGTCATAACCGGGACACGCTTTTTT
.	TRBV10-3	TRBJ1-4	.	CAISDTRGGNEKLFF	TGTGCCATCAGTGATACAAGGGGGGGAAATGAAAAACTGTTTTTT
few	TRBV19	TRBJ2-1	TRBD2	CASIPRRSSGRVPNEQFF	TGTGCCAGTATTCCTCGTCGGTCTAGCGGGAGGGTACCCAATGAGCAGTTCTTC
.	TRBV2	TRBJ1-5	TRBD1	CASIRDRGDQPQHF	TGTGCCAGCATCAGAGACAGGGGGGATCAGCCCCAGCATTTT
.	TRBV7-9	TRBJ2-5	TRBD2	CASSLYGASGRALPETQYF	TGTGCCAGCAGCTTATACGGGGCTAGCGGGAGGGCCTTACCAGAGACCCAGTACTTC
.	TRBV11-2	TRBJ1-2	.	CASSLAAGWDGYTF	TGTGCCAGCAGCTTAGCGGCAGGGTGGGATGGCTACACCTTC
.	TRBV4-3	TRBJ2-3	TRBD2	CASSQGLAGLSDTQYF	TGCGCCAGCAGCCAGGGGCTAGCGGGACTATCAGATACGCAGTATTTT
few	TRBV7-9	TRBJ2-1	TRBD2	CASSPRASGKGYLEQFF	TGTGCCAGCAGCCCGAGGGCCAGCGGGAAGGGTTATCTTGAGCAGTTCTTC
.	TRBV29-1	TRBJ1-1	.	CSVAKERTEAFF	TGCAGCGTTGCCAAGGAGAGAACTGAAGCTTTCTTT
.	TRBV7-9	TRBJ2-7	.	CASSLVGGSAYEQYF	TGTGCCAGCAGCTTAGTAGGAGGGTCCGCCTACGAGCAGTACTTC
.	TRBV13	TRBJ2-7	TRBD2	CASSSRTSGRALSGEQYF	TGTGCCAGCAGCTCCCGGACTAGCGGGAGGGCCCTTTCGGGCGAGCAGTACTTC
.	TRBV11-1	TRBJ2-7	TRBD2	CASSSYLAGGEQYF	TGTGCCAGCAGCTCCTACCTAGCGGGAGGCGAGCAGTACTTC
.	TRBV9	TRBJ1-6	TRBD1	CASSAAGTGGISPLHF	TGTGCCAGCAGCGCCGCCGGGACAGGGGGTATTTCACCCCTCCACTTT
.	TRBV18	TRBJ1-5	.	CASSPMPGLNSNQPQHF	TGTGCCAGCTCACCGATGCCCGGACTCAATAGCAATCAGCCCCAGCATTTT
.	TRBV4-2	TRBJ2-1	.	CASSRPRGGLGGGNEQFF	TGTGCCAGCAGCCGACCCCGAGGGGGGCTGGGAGGGGGCAATGAGCAGTTCTTC
once	TRBV29-1	TRBJ1-2	.	CSVERPSYGYTF	TGCAGCGTTGAACGCCCCAGCTATGGCTACACCTTC